This T cell receptor (beta chain) was sequenced for a study of cytomegalovirus exposure and HLA in healthy donors. Study-level results: Evidence from a later analysis indicated that most CMV-associated TCR beta chains looked HLA-restricted.

13 Jbeta primers and 60 Vbeta primers were used for the PCR. Per the study methods: Per a later analysis, the number of unique TCR beta chains was around 80 million, of which some 9.9 million were shared. Method: immunoSEQ multiplex PCR; TCRdb's copy keeps in-frame clones and lacks some. That table furnishes V, J and clone size, whereas the DNA furnished D and trimming. The data contain approximately 200,000 clones, about 83% of them singletons. A remark on this clone: Its antigen is unidentified.

Sequenced sample: PBMCs. This clonotype originated in a woman aged 30 to 39 in good health and CMV-seropositive.

In DNA form, the CDR3 reads TGCGCCAGCAGCTTGTCTCCAGGGGCGGTGTACACTGAAGCTTTCTTT. Translated: CASSLSPGAVYTEAFF. V usage is TRBV5-1 and J usage is TRBJ1-1; tentative D call: TRBD1 (6 bases). The CDR3 is 16 amino acids. From germline, CDR1 is SGHRS and CDR2 YFSETQ. Trimming stripped 1 base from V and 3 bases from J, with 16 bases between.